The entry below describes one T cell receptor (beta chain). Here immunoSEQ multiplex PCR was the method, and the copy in TCRdb shows in-frame clones only, minus some. The sample lists roughly 190,000 clones, approximately 79% occurring once. This record comes from a study of blood T cell repertoires in COVID-19. Participant age was roughly 18 to 95 years, and participants resided in approximately 25 US areas. The TCR originated in a woman aged 55-69 years with acute COVID-19. Sequencing used PBMCs or T cells enriched from blood (not recorded which).

The CDR3 DNA reads TGTGCCAGCAGCTTAGTGGGGCCTAGCGTGAATGAGCAGTTCTTC. This codes for CASSLVGPSVNEQFF. The rearrangement links TRBV5-5 to TRBJ2-1, with a weak D call TRBD2 (6 bases). The CDR3 runs 15 residues. Per germline, CDR1 SGHKS and CDR2 YYEKEE (reference sequence). V lost 2 bases to trimming and J lost 7 bases, with 16 bases between them.